The clone carrying this T cell receptor beta chain was recorded a few times. The antigen is not known. Read coverage stops 3 residues before the CDR3 terminus; the germline J gene supplies the remainder. Libraries were prepared by immunoSEQ multiplex PCR; TCRdb keeps only in-frame clonotypes and omits some of them. This set yields over 15,000 clones and no singletons; the top ten hold approximately 7%. This entry belongs to a study of T cell clonality in common variable immunodeficiency. Patients had low serum IgG, IgA and/or IgM and specific antibody deficiency. CVID subjects were neither ill nor on immunomodulatory or immunosuppressive medication at sampling. The CDR3 consists of 12 residues. Deletions cut 4 bases from V and 6 bases from J, with 9 bases between. Germline loops: CDR1 KGHSH, CDR2 LQKENI. Regarding the study as a whole: Fewer deletions and N-nucleotide insertions were reportedly seen in common variable immunodeficiency TCR beta sequences. TCRbeta clonality was increased in CVID versus healthy controls.

The TCR comes from a human donor with common variable immunodeficiency. The V call is TRBV18, the J call TRBJ1-1; no definite D call. Sequencing input: peripheral blood mononuclear cells. The part of the CDR3 DNA that was read is TGTGCCAGCTCACTTCGGGTCCCTGAA. This encodes CASSLRVPE. The whole CDR3 protein reads CASSLRVPEAFF.